This is a list of T cell receptor beta chains from one sample in a study of cytomegalovirus exposure and HLA in healthy donors. The table came from immunoSEQ multiplex PCR; TCRdb's copy has only in-frame clones and leaves some out. The sample carries 150,000 to 200,000 clones, about three quarters recorded once. The sample comprised PBMCs. These receptor sequences come from a girl aged 5-17 years in good health and CMV-seronegative. Both conserved end residues are part of each CDR3. The order of the fields is D gene, clone size, V gene, J gene, CDR3 DNA, CDR3 protein. The D gene is left open where the match is weak. Rows give clone size only sometimes, using once, few, many, or a class for an expanded clone.

-,once,TRBV7-8,TRBJ2-7,TGTGCCAGCAGCTCCACAGGGTCCTCCTACGAGCAGTACTTC,CASSSTGSSYEQYF
-,-,TRBV6-1,TRBJ1-1,TGTGCCAGCAAGCAAGGGGAATTAAACACTGAAGCTTTCTTT,CASKQGELNTEAFF
-,-,TRBV4-1,TRBJ1-4,TGCGCCAGCAGCCAAGCCCAGAATGAAAAACTGTTTTTT,CASSQAQNEKLFF
TRBD1,-,TRBV6-6,TRBJ2-2,TGTGCCAGCGCCTACAGGGGCGACAACACCGGGGAGCTGTTTTTT,CASAYRGDNTGELFF
-,-,TRBV11-2,TRBJ1-6,TGTGCCAGCAGCTTTTTCGCGCAATCACCCCTCCACTTT,CASSFFAQSPLHF
-,-,TRBV4-2,TRBJ2-5,TGTGCCAGCAGCCAAGGGGAGGCGGGCCCCCGGGGAACCCAGTACTTC,CASSQGEAGPRGTQYF
TRBD2,-,TRBV19,TRBJ2-5,TGTGCCAGTAGTCCCCGGACTAGCGGGGAGACCCAGTACTTC,CASSPRTSGETQYF
-,-,TRBV29-1,TRBJ2-2,TGCAGCGTTGTTCGAGACAGGAACACCGGGGAGCTGTTTTTT,CSVVRDRNTGELFF
-,few,TRBV6-6,TRBJ1-2,TGTGCCAGCAGAAACAGATATGGCTACACCTTC,CASRNRYGYTF
-,once,TRBV14,TRBJ2-7,TGTGCCAGCAGCCAAGCTAACCCCCCTGGCGAGCAGTACTTC,CASSQANPPGEQYF
TRBD2,-,TRBV10-3,TRBJ2-1,TGTGCCATCAGCGAACGCGGGGGGGTGGAGACCTACAATGAGCAGTTCTTC,CAISERGGVETYNEQFF
TRBD1,once,TRBV19,TRBJ2-3,TGTGCCAGTAGTGTTTCAGGGGGTACGCAGTATTTT,CASSVSGGTQYF
TRBD1,-,TRBV7-2,TRBJ1-2,TGTGCCAGCAGCTTGGGACAGGAGGCTGATGGCTACACCTTC,CASSLGQEADGYTF
-,-,TRBV2,TRBJ2-2,TGTGCCAGCAGGGTTTACCGACAGTCCACCGGGGAGCTGTTTTTT,CASRVYRQSTGELFF
TRBD2,few,TRBV7-9,TRBJ2-1,TGTGCCAGCAGCTTAGCGTTCGAAGCGGGGGACGCGTGGGATGAGCAGTTCTTC,CASSLAFEAGDAWDEQFF
TRBD1,-,TRBV9,TRBJ2-5,TGTGCCAGCAGCGTAGGAGACCCTACGGGACAGGAAGAGACCCAGTACTTC,CASSVGDPTGQEETQYF
TRBD2,-,TRBV9,TRBJ2-3,TGTGCCAGCAGCGGGGGACTAGCGACAGATACGCAGTATTTT,CASSGGLATDTQYF
-,-,TRBV7-7,TRBJ2-5,TGTGCCAGCAGCTTAGGACAGGGAGGAGGAGAGACCCAGTACTTC,CASSLGQGGGETQYF
-,-,TRBV25-1,TRBJ1-2,TGTGCCAGCAGTGAACTGGCAGGGGTGAAGGATGGCTACACCTTC,CASSELAGVKDGYTF
TRBD1,-,TRBV6-5,TRBJ1-1,TGTGCCAGCACGAAGGGGACAGGGGGCACTGAAGCTTTCTTT,CASTKGTGGTEAFF
TRBD1,few,TRBV2,TRBJ1-2,TGTGCCAGCAGGGGGGACAGGGGGCCTTATGGCTACACCTTC,CASRGDRGPYGYTF
TRBD2,-,TRBV27,TRBJ2-5,TGTGCCAGCAGCAAACTCCTAGCGGGGGGTATTTGGCAAGAGACCCAGTACTTC,CASSKLLAGGIWQETQYF
-,few,TRBV7-2,TRBJ1-2,TGTGCCAGCAGCTCCCTCGGGGATGTGGATGGCTACACCTTC,CASSSLGDVDGYTF
-,-,TRBV2,TRBJ1-1,TGTGCCAGCCGCTGGTTCCAGCGGAGAACTGAAGCTTTCTTT,CASRWFQRRTEAFF
-,-,TRBV7-9,TRBJ1-2,TGTGCCAGCAGCGGCCTCGGAGGGGCCCTAAACTATGGCTACACCTTC,CASSGLGGALNYGYTF
TRBD1,-,TRBV10-1,TRBJ2-7,TGCGCCAGCAGTGACCCGGGACAGGGGGGAAGCGAGCAGTACTTC,CASSDPGQGGSEQYF
TRBD1,-,TRBV6-6,TRBJ2-3,TGTGCCAGCAACAGACAGGGTGCAGATACGCAGTATTTT,CASNRQGADTQYF
TRBD2,-,TRBV7-8,TRBJ2-2,TGTGCCAGCAGCGCGGGACTAGCGGGGGGGCCGCCCACCGGGGAGCTGTTTTTT,CASSAGLAGGPPTGELFF
-,-,TRBV30,TRBJ1-1,TGTGCCTGGAGTAGGGGCCTGGTCACTGAAGCTTTCTTT,CAWSRGLVTEAFF
-,-,TRBV2,TRBJ2-7,TGTGCCAGCAGCGTGCGGATCTCCTACGAGCAGTACTTC,CASSVRISYEQYF
TRBD2,once,TRBV28,TRBJ2-7,TGTGCCACCCGTTTGAGCGGGGGCAACGAGCAGTACTTC,CATRLSGGNEQYF
TRBD2,few,TRBV27,TRBJ2-7,TGTGCCAGCAGTTCTCTAGCGGGGGTACCCTACGAGCAGTACTTC,CASSSLAGVPYEQYF
-,-,TRBV5-6,TRBJ2-1,TGTGCCAGCAGTTCCGGGAATGAGCAGTTCTTC,CASSSGNEQFF
TRBD1,few,TRBV5-1,TRBJ2-3,TGCGCCAGCAGCTTGGCGGGACAGGCCTCGGATACGCAGTATTTT,CASSLAGQASDTQYF
-,-,TRBV29-1,TRBJ2-1,TGCAGCGTTGCAGGTCTAACCTCCTACAATGAGCAGTTCTTC,CSVAGLTSYNEQFF
TRBD1,few,TRBV6-6,TRBJ2-5,TGTGCCAGCAGTTACCCAGGGGGCGCAGAGACCCAGTACTTC,CASSYPGGAETQYF
-,-,TRBV5-4,TRBJ2-7,TGTGCCAGCGCCAGGGGTTCCTCAGAGCAGTACTTC,CASARGSSEQYF
TRBD1,-,TRBV5-1,TRBJ1-2,TGCGCCAGCAGCTTGACAGGGGGCGCGGGAGGCTACACCTTC,CASSLTGGAGGYTF
TRBD1,-,TRBV27,TRBJ1-4,TGTGCCAGCAGAATGACAGGGGATGAAAAACTGTTTTTT,CASRMTGDEKLFF
-,-,TRBV30,TRBJ1-2,TGTGCCCCAACTCCGGGACTTCTCATAGCTAACTATGGCTACACCTTC,CAPTPGLLIANYGYTF
-,-,TRBV18,TRBJ1-1,TGTGCCAGCTCACCGACAGGTCGTGACACTGAAGCTTTCTTT,CASSPTGRDTEAFF
-,-,TRBV6-6,TRBJ1-5,TGTGCCAGCAATACGGCAGGGGGCAATCAGCCCCAGCATTTT,CASNTAGGNQPQHF
TRBD2,-,TRBV7-8,TRBJ2-3,TGTGCCAGCAGCTCCGGACTAGCGGGGAACACAGATACGCAGTATTTT,CASSSGLAGNTDTQYF
TRBD1,few,TRBV2,TRBJ1-6,TGTGCCAGCAGTGAAAGCCCTATAAAGGGACAGGGAATGTCACCCCTCCACTTT,CASSESPIKGQGMSPLHF
-,-,TRBV5-5,TRBJ1-5,TGTGCCAGCAGCTCCGACTGGAATCAGCCCCAGCATTTT,CASSSDWNQPQHF
TRBD2,-,TRBV7-3,TRBJ2-7,TGTGCCAGCAGCTCCTCTAGCGGCTACGAGCAGTACTTC,CASSSSSGYEQYF
TRBD1,-,TRBV11-3,TRBJ1-3,TGTGCCAGCAGTCAAGCCCGGGACAGCGGAAACACCATATATTTT,CASSQARDSGNTIYF
TRBD1,-,TRBV29-1,TRBJ2-1,TGCAGCGTTGGGTATCGGCAGGGGGTTTACGACAATGAGCAGTTCTTC,CSVGYRQGVYDNEQFF
TRBD1,-,TRBV10-3,TRBJ1-1,TGTGCCACCACTTTCCAGGGGGGAGCTTTCTTT,CATTFQGGAFF
TRBD1,-,TRBV5-4,TRBJ1-6,TGTGCCAGCACCCAGATGGGACAGGGACATTCACCCCTCCACTTT,CASTQMGQGHSPLHF
-,-,TRBV7-9,TRBJ2-5,TGTGCCAGCAGCTTAAGGCGGCAAGAGACCCAGTACTTC,CASSLRRQETQYF
-,-,TRBV7-9,TRBJ2-7,TGTGCCAGCAACGGGGGGCAGAACTACGAGCAGTACTTC,CASNGGQNYEQYF
TRBD1,few,TRBV29-1,TRBJ2-7,TGCAGCGTGGATCCGGGACAGGGGGTAGACGAGCAGTACTTC,CSVDPGQGVDEQYF
TRBD2,-,TRBV2,TRBJ2-7,TGTGCCGGCTTGGGGGGTGCGGGACTAATCTACGAGCAGTACTTC,CAGLGGAGLIYEQYF
TRBD2,-,TRBV11-2,TRBJ2-1,TGTGCCAGCAGCTCCCTTAGGACTAGCCATGAGCAGTTCTTC,CASSSLRTSHEQFF
TRBD2,-,TRBV9,TRBJ2-5,TGTGCCAGCAGCGTGGGAGGGTCGGGGACCCAGTACTTC,CASSVGGSGTQYF
-,once,TRBV7-9,TRBJ2-5,TGTGCCAGCAGCTTAGTGGTCCTGGGCTATAGACAGACCCAGTACTTC,CASSLVVLGYRQTQYF